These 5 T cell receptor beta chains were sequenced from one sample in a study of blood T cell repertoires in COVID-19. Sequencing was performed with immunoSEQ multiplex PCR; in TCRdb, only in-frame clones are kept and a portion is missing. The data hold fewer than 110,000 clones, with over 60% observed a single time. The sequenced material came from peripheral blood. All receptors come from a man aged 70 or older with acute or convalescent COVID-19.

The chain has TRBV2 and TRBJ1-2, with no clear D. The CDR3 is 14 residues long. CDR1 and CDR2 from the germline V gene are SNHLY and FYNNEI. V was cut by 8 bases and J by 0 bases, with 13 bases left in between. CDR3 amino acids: CASLGSPANYGYTF. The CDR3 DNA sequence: TGTGCCAGCCTAGGCAGCCCAGCTAACTATGGCTACACCTTC.

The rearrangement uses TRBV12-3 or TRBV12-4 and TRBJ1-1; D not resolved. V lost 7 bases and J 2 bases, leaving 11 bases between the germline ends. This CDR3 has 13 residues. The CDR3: CASTRDSNTEAFF. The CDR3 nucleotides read TGTGCCAGCACCCGCGACTCAAACACTGAAGCTTTCTTT.

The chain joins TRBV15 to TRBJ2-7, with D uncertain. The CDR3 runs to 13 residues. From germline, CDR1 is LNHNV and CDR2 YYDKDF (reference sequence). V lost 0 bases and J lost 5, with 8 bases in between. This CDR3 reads CATSRDPGDEQYF. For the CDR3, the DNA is TGTGCCACCAGCAGAGATCCAGGTGACGAGCAGTACTTC.

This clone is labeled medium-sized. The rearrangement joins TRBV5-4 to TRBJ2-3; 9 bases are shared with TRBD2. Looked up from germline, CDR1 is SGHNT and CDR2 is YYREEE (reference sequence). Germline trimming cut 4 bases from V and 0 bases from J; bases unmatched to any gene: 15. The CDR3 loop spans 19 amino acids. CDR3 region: CASSPSPLAGTASTDTQYF. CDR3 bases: TGTGCCAGCAGCCCCTCCCCCCTAGCGGGAACGGCTAGCACAGATACGCAGTATTTT.

The CDR3 nucleotides read TGTGCCAGCAGCTTACAAAACAGGGGGCAAGGGGAGACCCAGTACTTC. The encoded protein is CASSLQNRGQGETQYF. J is TRBJ2-5 and V is TRBV5-4; 9 nucleotides align to TRBD1. Trimming removed 2 bases from V and 5 bases from J; junction bases left unmatched: 10. Germline CDR1 reads SGHNT; CDR2 reads YYREEE (reference sequence). CDR3 size: 16 residues.